This T cell receptor beta chain was obtained from a study of blood T cells in healthy people across ages. The CDR3 spans 12 residues. The germline V gene encodes CDR1 DFQATT and CDR2 SNEGSKA (reference sequence). With 4 bases removed from V and 2 bases from J, the gap between germline ends came to 8 bases. General study results and limits: More naive CD4+ cells and higher diversity marked long-lived donors relative to aged donors. Per-million-T-cell TCR beta diversity fell roughly linearly with age.

This clonotype has at least ten counts. What it recognizes is unknown. Sample-barcoded 5' priming and a J-beta primer mix drove a second PCR of about 6 to 12 cycles. TCRdb redid the calling of the 5' RACE reads with MiXCR, one entry per CDR3 protein. The sample has fewer than 700,000 distinct CDR3 sequences, 40% to 45% seen once. This chain links TRBV20-1 with TRBJ1-1, with D unresolved. The source is a man aged 80 or over in good health. Material for sequencing was blood. The CDR3 here is CSAIPENTEAFF. CDR3 nucleotide sequence: TGCAGTGCTATTCCGGAAAACACTGAAGCTTTCTTT.